Listed here are 32 T cell receptor beta chains from one sample, sequenced in a study of blood T cell repertoires in COVID-19. Libraries were prepared by immunoSEQ multiplex PCR; TCRdb keeps only in-frame clonotypes and omits some of them. The sample yields some 240,000 clones, around 87% seen once. Sequencing input: peripheral blood. The receptors were gathered from a woman aged 55-69 years with COVID-19, enrolled during active disease.

The chain couples TRBV5-8 to TRBJ1-1; 7 bases map to TRBD1. Unmatched junction bases numbered 12, after V lost 0 bases and J lost 1 base. The CDR3 length is 18 residues. Germline loops: CDR1 SGHTS, CDR2 YDEGEE. The CDR3 DNA reads TGTGCCAGCAGCTTGGTCGGTGGCAGGGGGGCCGGGAACACTGAAGCTTTCTTT. Translation gives CASSLVGGRGAGNTEAFF.

The rearrangement links TRBV18 to TRBJ1-6, with D possibly TRBD1 on 6 matching bases. V dropped 3 bases and J dropped 9 bases, with 15 bases sitting between them. The germline V gene encodes CDR1 KGHSH and CDR2 LQKENI. CDR3 length: 15 amino acids. Written as DNA, the CDR3 is TGTGCCAGCTCACCGGGGGGGGACAACGGTTCACCCCTCCACTTT. This translates into CASSPGGDNGSPLHF.

The chain is built from TRBV7-3 and TRBJ2-5; possibly TRBD1 for D (5 bases). Trimming shortened V by 5 bases and J by 4 bases, and 11 bases separated the two germline ends. From germline, CDR1 is SGHTA and CDR2 FQGTGA. This CDR3 has 13 residues. The CDR3 DNA follows: TGTGCCAGCAGCCAGGGTTTAGGAGAGACCCAGTACTTC. This sequence encodes CASSQGLGETQYF.

The V and J genes are TRBV6-2 or TRBV6-3 and TRBJ2-2; D perhaps matches TRBD2 (6 bases). CDR3 size: 13 residues. V dropped 5 bases and J dropped 5 bases, with 9 bases sitting between them. Germline V lookup: CDR1 MNHEY, CDR2 SVGEGT. Written as DNA, the CDR3 is TGTGCCAGCAGTCGCGGGGTGACCGGGGAGCTGTTTTTT. This translates into CASSRGVTGELFF.

The rearrangement links TRBV5-4 to TRBJ2-7; 7 bases match TRBD2. CDR3 length: 16 amino acids. The germline CDR1 and CDR2 sequences are SGHNT and YYREEE (reference sequence). Unmatched junction bases numbered 6, after V lost 0 bases and J lost 0 bases. CDR3 loop: CASSLGGGSGSYEQYF. The CDR3 DNA sequence: TGTGCCAGCAGCTTGGGGGGGGGTTCGGGCTCCTACGAGCAGTACTTC.

This chain joins TRBV7-3 and TRBJ2-3, with TRBD1 as a possible D gene (5 bases). This CDR3 comprises 14 residues. Germline loops: CDR1 SGHTA, CDR2 FQGTGA. The V end was cut by 5 bases, the J end by 4 bases, with 13 bases between. This CDR3 is CASSEGVAPDTQYF. DNA of the CDR3: TGTGCCAGCAGCGAAGGGGTCGCTCCAGATACGCAGTATTTT.

J is TRBJ2-2 and V is TRBV7-7; D not certain. V lost 2 bases and J lost 7, with 5 bases in between. This CDR3 contains 12 residues. Germline V CDR1 and CDR2: SSHAT, FNYEAQ (reference sequence). The DNA of the CDR3 is TGTGCCAGCAGCTTACGCTACGGGGAGCTGTTTTTT. Translation: CASSLRYGELFF. Complete variable domain (other parts from reference TRBV7-7 and TRBJ2-2): GAGVSQSPRYKVTKRGQDVTLRCDPISSHATLYWYQQALGQGPEFLTYFNYEAQPDKSGLPSDRFSAERPEGSISTLTIQRTEQRDSAMYRCASSLRYGELFFGEGSRLTVL.

This chain joins TRBV15 and TRBJ2-1, with D perhaps TRBD2 (7 bases). The CDR3 sequence is 16 residues long. Germline values: CDR1 LNHNV, CDR2 YYDKDF (reference sequence). Trimming took off 4 bases at V and 0 bases at J, with 13 bases between the two ends. The chain's CDR3 is CATSKGRGASYNEQFF. The CDR3 nucleotides are TGTGCCACCAGCAAGGGACGGGGGGCCTCCTACAATGAGCAGTTCTTC.

V gene TRBV21-1 combines with J gene TRBJ2-7; the table's D call TRBD1 went unverified against the DNA. TRBV21-1 is a pseudogene locus. The CDR3 spans 17 residues. CDR3 sequence: CASSKGGGGLGDYEQYF. The CDR3 bases are TGTGCCAGCAGCAAAGGAGGAGGGGGCCTCGGGGATTACGAGCAGTACTTC.

J is TRBJ2-4 and V is TRBV2; D might be TRBD1 (7 bases). The CDR3 sequence is 22 residues long. V gave up 3 bases and J gave up 3 bases, with 33 bases separating them. Germline V CDR1 and CDR2: SNHLY, FYNNEI. The CDR3 coding sequence is TGTGCCAGCAGTGAGCCCGGCCGGCGGGACAGACAAGGCGGAGTCCGCAAAAACATTCAGTACTTC. This sequence encodes CASSEPGRRDRQGGVRKNIQYF.

CDR3 DNA: TGTGCCAGCAGCTTGGATTGGGGGGGAATGAACACCATATATTTT. Translated: CASSLDWGGMNTIYF. The rearrangement uses TRBV5-5 and TRBJ1-3, with D perhaps TRBD1 (5 bases). This CDR3 contains 15 residues. From germline, CDR1 is SGHKS and CDR2 YYEKEE (reference sequence). The V end lost 0 bases, the J end lost 7 bases, and 14 bases lay between the germline ends.

V is TRBV18 and J is TRBJ1-4; TRBD1 agrees at 8 bases. This CDR3 spans 18 amino acids. The J segment lost 0 bases and the V segment lost 3 bases, leaving 9 bases of the junction unmatched. Germline V gives CDR1 KGHSH, CDR2 LQKENI. CDR3 sequence reads: CASSPRTGQTATNEKLFF. The CDR3 nucleotides are TGTGCCAGCTCACCTCGGACAGGGCAAACCGCAACTAATGAAAAACTGTTTTTT.

The chain employs TRBV6-6 and TRBJ1-2; maybe TRBD1 (5 bases). V lost 2 bases to trimming and J lost 7 bases, with 17 bases between them. In germline, CDR1 is MNHNY, CDR2 SVGAGI (reference sequence). This CDR3 spans 15 amino acids. The CDR3 sequence: CASSYALGGGTGYTF. The DNA of the CDR3 is TGTGCCAGCAGTTACGCCCTGGGGGGAGGGACTGGCTACACCTTC.

The chain links TRBV6-5 to TRBJ2-2, with 7 nucleotides matching TRBD1. There are 15 residues in the CDR3. Germline lookup yields CDR1 MNHEY and CDR2 SVGAGI. Trimming cost V 4 bases and J 0 bases; bases outside gene matches: 2. The CDR3 loop is CASSSDRPNTGELFF. The CDR3 nucleotides are TGTGCCAGCAGTTCGGACAGGCCGAACACCGGGGAGCTGTTTTTT.

Points on this clone: In the same sample, other DNA sequences code for this CDR3. The genes are TRBV27 and TRBJ2-7; weak D call: TRBD2 (5 bases). The CDR3 runs 14 residues. V was trimmed by 3 bases and J by 2 bases, leaving 11 bases between them. Germline values: CDR1 MNHEY, CDR2 SMNVEV (reference sequence). CDR3 sequence (DNA): TGTGCCAGCAGTTTCGGCACCGGGGCCTACGAGCAGTACTTC. Translating it yields CASSFGTGAYEQYF.

The chain has TRBV19 and TRBJ1-1; D is uncertain. The ends were cut back, 3 bases at V and 1 base at J, with 18 bases in the middle. From germline, CDR1 is LNHDA and CDR2 SQIVND (reference sequence). This CDR3 contains 17 residues. CDR3 in amino acids: CASSMRLWWAGNTEAFF. The CDR3 DNA reads as TGTGCCAGTAGTATGCGCCTTTGGTGGGCAGGGAACACTGAAGCTTTCTTT.

The chain links TRBV10-3 to TRBJ1-2; 8 positions match TRBD1. The CDR3 totals 15 residues. The V and J ends lost 3 bases and 4 bases, in that order; junction bases with no gene match: 7. The germline V gene encodes CDR1 ENHRY and CDR2 SYGVKD. As DNA, the CDR3 is TGTGCCATCAGTGACAACCGGGACAGGCCCTATGGCTACACCTTC. Protein sequence: CAISDNRDRPYGYTF.

For the CDR3, the DNA is TGTGCCAGCAGCTTCGCCTCCGGGACAGGGTTTGGGGCACCCCTCCACTTT. Protein sequence: CASSFASGTGFGAPLHF. The chain carries TRBV5-6 and TRBJ1-6; 9 bases fit TRBD1. Trimming at V came to 2 bases and at J to 11 bases, leaving 14 bases not matched to a gene. CDR1 and CDR2 (germline): SGHDT, YYEEEE. The CDR3 sequence is 17 residues long.

In DNA form, the CDR3 reads TGCGCCAGCAGCCGGGGGACAGGCCTCTATGGCTACACCTTC. Translated, it gives CASSRGTGLYGYTF. The V gene is TRBV4-1, the J gene TRBJ1-2; 8 bases are a match to TRBD1. CDR1 is MGHRA, CDR2 YSYEKL, per germline. The CDR3 extends over 14 amino acids. The V gene end was trimmed by 4 bases and the J gene end by 4 bases; junction bases not matched to a gene: 5.

This chain's CDR3 is CASSLQGGANVLTF. Here the CDR3 DNA reads TGTGCCAGCAGCCTGCAGGGTGGGGCCAACGTCCTGACTTTC. This chain uses TRBV6-5 with TRBJ2-6; the D gene is possibly TRBD1 (5 bases). Germline V gives CDR1 MNHEY, CDR2 SVGAGI. The V end lost 6 bases, the J end lost 3 bases, and 9 bases lay between the germline ends. This CDR3 comprises 14 residues.

This chain connects TRBV6-2 or TRBV6-3 to TRBJ2-1; 10 positions agree with TRBD1. This CDR3 region has 17 residues. J was trimmed by 4 bases and V by 5 bases; bases with no gene match: 11. In germline, CDR1 is MNHEY, CDR2 SVGEGT. As DNA, the CDR3 is TGTGCCAGCAGTAAGAGAAGACAGGGGGCTTTATACAATGAGCAGTTCTTC. This sequence encodes CASSKRRQGALYNEQFF.

The chain is built from TRBV4-3 and TRBJ1-2, with 7 bases lining up with TRBD1. Looked up from germline, CDR1 is LGHNA and CDR2 is YSLEER. Germline trimming cut 1 base from V and 7 bases from J; bases unmatched to any gene: 6. The CDR3 length is 14 residues. The CDR3: CASSQVAGGRGYTF. The CDR3 DNA reads as TGCGCCAGCAGCCAAGTGGCAGGGGGACGTGGCTACACCTTC.

This rearrangement joins TRBV10-2 to TRBJ1-5; tentative D call: TRBD1 (6 bases). This CDR3 has 14 residues. Germline V gene data show CDR1 as WSHSY and CDR2 as SAAADI. Trimming stripped 3 bases from V and 11 bases from J, with 17 bases between. The CDR3 DNA is TGCGCCAGCAGTGATAGTGGGACAATACCTTCCCAGCATTTT. It specifies CASSDSGTIPSQHF.

This clone has just one count. This chain joins TRBV10-3 and TRBJ1-2; D is undetermined. With 2 bases removed from V and 2 bases from J, the gap between germline ends came to 6 bases. Looked up from germline, CDR1 is ENHRY and CDR2 is SYGVKD. The CDR3 runs 13 residues. The DNA of the CDR3 is TGTGCCATCAGTGAGGAGGAAAACTATGGCTACACCTTC. Translated, it gives CAISEEENYGYTF.

The gene calls are TRBV12-3 or TRBV12-4 and TRBJ1-5, with D unclear. Between the trimmed V and J ends, which lost 3 bases and 3 bases, there was a span of 6 bases. This CDR3 region has 13 residues. DNA of the CDR3: TGTGCCAGCAGTTTGGCTGTCAATCAGCCCCAGCATTTT. Protein sequence: CASSLAVNQPQHF.

The rearrangement links TRBV7-9 to TRBJ2-2; no reliable D call. The ends were cut back, 5 bases at V and 9 bases at J, with 13 bases in the middle. Germline V lookup: CDR1 SEHNR, CDR2 FQNEAQ (reference sequence). The CDR3 has 13 amino acids. The DNA for the CDR3 is TGTGCCAGCAGCCATAACAGTGACCGGGAGCTGTTTTTT. It codes for CASSHNSDRELFF.

This chain links TRBV19 with TRBJ1-1, with D perhaps TRBD1 (5 bases). Trimming left V 3 bases short and J 6 bases short, with 14 bases between. Germline-derived CDR1 and CDR2 are LNHDA and SQIVND (reference sequence). The CDR3 contains 14 residues. The CDR3 loop reads CASSIAGTSAEAFF. In DNA form, the CDR3 reads TGTGCCAGTAGTATCGCTGGGACTAGCGCTGAAGCTTTCTTT.

This chain joins TRBV10-3 and TRBJ1-2; D is ambiguous. The CDR3 runs to 14 residues. V was cut by 4 bases and J by 4 bases, with 13 bases left in between. The germline gives CDR1 ENHRY, CDR2 SYGVKD. The CDR3 is CAISVVGSGYGYTF. The CDR3 DNA reads as TGTGCCATCAGTGTCGTCGGAAGCGGCTATGGCTACACCTTC.

This chain connects TRBV5-1 to TRBJ1-4, with 7 bases aligning to TRBD1. Germline assignment: CDR1 SGHRS and CDR2 YFSETQ. The CDR3 contains 15 residues. V lost 2 bases, J lost 10 bases, and 11 bases stayed unmatched. CDR3 residues: CASSFGQAEGRKLFF. The CDR3 bases are TGCGCCAGCAGCTTCGGACAGGCAGAGGGGCGAAAACTGTTTTTT.

V usage is TRBV4-1 and J usage is TRBJ1-6; 7 nucleotides line up with TRBD1. The CDR3 runs 16 residues. V gave up 0 bases and J gave up 7 bases; unmatched junction bases: 6. Looked up from germline, CDR1 is MGHRA and CDR2 is YSYEKL. The CDR3 region has the DNA TGCGCCAGCAGCCAAGAACGGGACAGCTTCAATTCACCCCTCCACTTT. This encodes CASSQERDSFNSPLHF.

The CDR3: CASSPPTGGDAFF. CDR3 nucleotide sequence: TGTGCCAGCTCACCACCTACAGGGGGCGACGCTTTCTTT. The chain is built from TRBV18 and TRBJ1-1; 9 bases fit TRBD1. The CDR3 contains 13 residues. The germline V gene has CDR1 KGHSH and CDR2 LQKENI. Germline trimming cut 0 bases from V and 11 bases from J; bases unmatched to any gene: 4. The full variable domain, rest sourced from reference TRBV18 and TRBJ1-1, is NAGVMQNPRHLVRRRGQEARLRCSPMKGHSHVYWYRQLPEEGLKFMVYLQKENIIDESGMPKERFSAEFPKEGPSILRIQQVVRGDSAAYFCASSPPTGGDAFFGQGTRLTVV.

V gene TRBV25-1 combines with J gene TRBJ2-1; the match to TRBD2 covers 8 bases. The CDR3 is 14 amino acids. V lost 3 bases, J lost 6 bases, and 4 bases stayed unmatched. Germline V lookup: CDR1 MGHDK, CDR2 SYGVNS. The CDR3 region has the DNA TGTGCCAGCAGTGAGGCGGGGGGTCCCAATGAGCAGTTCTTC. This encodes CASSEAGGPNEQFF.